These T cell receptor beta chains were read from a single sample in a study of blood T cell repertoires in COVID-19. Profiling relied on immunoSEQ multiplex PCR, and the TCRdb table lists in-frame clones only, not all of them. Of 200,000 to 250,000 clones in the sample, about 88% were seen once. Sequenced sample: peripheral blood. These receptors all stem from a man between 40 and 49 years old with acute or convalescent COVID-19. CDR3s include the opening cysteine and the closing phenylalanine or tryptophan. A D gene is named only where the DNA matches it firmly. Expanded clones get a size class; other rows say once, few or many, or leave the size out.

clone_size,j_call,v_call,d_call,cdr3_aa,cdr3_nt
NA,TRBJ1-4,TRBV6-5,TRBD1,CASTTGQSNEKLFF,TGTGCCAGCACTACGGGACAGTCTAATGAAAAACTGTTTTTT
NA,TRBJ2-5,TRBV5-4,NA,CASSLGMRETQYF,TGTGCCAGCAGCTTGGGGATGCGGGAGACCCAGTACTTC
NA,TRBJ1-2,TRBV4-1,TRBD1,CASSQNKQGAHGYTF,TGCGCCAGCAGCCAAAATAAACAGGGGGCACATGGCTACACCTTC
once,TRBJ2-1,TRBV27,TRBD2,CASRFQLIGGAGDEQFF,TGTGCCAGCAGATTCCAACTTATCGGGGGGGCCGGGGATGAGCAGTTCTTC
NA,TRBJ1-4,TRBV2,TRBD1,CASSEGTGAVNEKLFF,TGTGCCAGCAGTGAAGGTACAGGGGCCGTTAATGAAAAACTGTTTTTT
once,TRBJ2-7,TRBV5-1,NA,CASSSTYEQYF,TGCGCCAGCAGCTCAACTTACGAGCAGTACTTC
NA,TRBJ1-6,TRBV6-6,NA,CASRDFNSPLHF,TGTGCCAGTCGGGACTTTAATTCACCCCTCCACTTT
few,TRBJ2-5,TRBV3-1/TRBV3-2,TRBD2,CASSQGLAGETQYF,TGTGCCAGCAGCCAAGGACTAGCGGGGGAGACCCAGTACTTC
NA,TRBJ2-1,TRBV2,TRBD2,CASNRGAGGYEQFF,TGTGCCAGCAATCGGGGAGCGGGGGGTTATGAGCAGTTCTTC
NA,TRBJ1-1,TRBV12-5,TRBD1,CASGIGTATEAFF,TGTGCTAGTGGGATCGGGACAGCCACTGAAGCTTTCTTT
NA,TRBJ2-7,TRBV11-1,NA,CASSLNFNIKSEQYF,TGTGCCAGCAGCTTGAACTTCAATATTAAGTCCGAGCAGTACTTC
once,TRBJ2-6,TRBV3-1/TRBV3-2,NA,CASSQGSGHSGANVLTF,TGTGCCAGCAGCCAAGGGTCCGGTCACTCTGGGGCCAACGTCCTGACTTTC
NA,TRBJ1-1,TRBV7-6,NA,CASSLQYSNTEAFF,TGTGCCAGCAGCTTACAATACAGTAACACTGAAGCTTTCTTT
NA,TRBJ2-4,TRBV2,TRBD2,CASSPGGAGNIQYF,TGTGCCAGCAGCCCCGGGGGGGCCGGGAACATTCAGTACTTC
NA,TRBJ1-1,TRBV13,NA,CASNRRQDTEAFF,TGTGCCAGCAACCGGAGGCAGGACACTGAAGCTTTCTTT
NA,TRBJ1-4,TRBV18,NA,CASSPLALTGDATNEKLFF,TGTGCCAGCTCACCACTGGCTTTAACAGGAGATGCAACTAATGAAAAACTGTTTTTT
NA,TRBJ1-3,TRBV3-1/TRBV3-2,NA,CASSRTVGTTGNTIYF,TGTGCCAGCAGCCGGACAGTGGGGACTACCGGAAACACCATATATTTT
NA,TRBJ1-1,TRBV6-6,NA,CASTHGPVNTEAFF,TGTGCCAGCACCCACGGTCCGGTGAACACTGAAGCTTTCTTT
NA,TRBJ1-1,TRBV5-6,TRBD1,CASRLSPGTGRTEAFF,TGTGCCAGCAGGTTGTCACCCGGGACAGGAAGGACTGAAGCTTTCTTT
NA,TRBJ1-3,TRBV30,NA,CAWSVLGGGRSSGNTIYF,TGTGCCTGGAGTGTACTGGGTGGGGGGAGAAGTTCTGGAAACACCATATATTTT
NA,TRBJ2-1,TRBV10-3,NA,CAISESLGQYNEQFF,TGTGCCATCAGTGAGTCCCTGGGACAATACAATGAGCAGTTCTTC
NA,TRBJ2-7,TRBV13,TRBD2,CASSSLLAAEQYF,TGTGCCAGCAGCTCATTACTAGCGGCCGAGCAGTACTTC
NA,TRBJ1-2,TRBV5-1,NA,CASSPTGDNYGYTF,TGCGCCAGCAGCCCGACAGGAGATAACTATGGCTACACCTTC
NA,TRBJ2-2,TRBV24-1,TRBD1,CATRGGTGVELFF,TGTGCCACCAGGGGAGGGACAGGGGTTGAGCTGTTTTTT
NA,TRBJ1-3,TRBV6-5,NA,CASSYNSFSGNTIYF,TGTGCCAGCAGTTACAACAGTTTCTCTGGAAACACCATATATTTT
NA,TRBJ1-1,TRBV7-3,NA,CASRVGGNTEAFF,TGTGCCAGCAGGGTGGGAGGGAACACTGAAGCTTTCTTT
NA,TRBJ2-7,TRBV7-7,NA,CASSLASEGYEQYF,TGTGCCAGCAGCTTGGCCTCCGAGGGATACGAGCAGTACTTC
NA,TRBJ1-2,TRBV28,TRBD1,CASSQGQATSYGYTF,TGTGCCAGCAGTCAGGGACAGGCTACCTCCTATGGCTACACCTTC
NA,TRBJ1-1,TRBV9,NA,CASSAMPSANTEAFF,TGTGCCAGCAGCGCCATGCCCAGCGCTAACACTGAAGCTTTCTTT
NA,TRBJ1-2,TRBV9,NA,CASSTRTSGGAARPGGYTF,TGTGCCAGCAGCACCCGTACCTCCGGCGGGGCCGCCCGTCCCGGGGGCTACACCTTC
once,TRBJ1-1,TRBV12-3/TRBV12-4,NA,CASSFERGTEAFF,TGTGCCAGCAGTTTTGAGAGAGGAACTGAAGCTTTCTTT
NA,TRBJ1-3,TRBV3-1/TRBV3-2,TRBD1,CASSRRTGTSSGNTIYF,TGTGCCAGCAGCCGACGGACAGGGACCAGCTCTGGAAACACCATATATTTT
few,TRBJ1-1,TRBV5-5,NA,CASSLRWNTEAFF,TGTGCCAGCAGCCTTCGGTGGAACACTGAAGCTTTCTTT
NA,TRBJ1-3,TRBV15,NA,CATSRKVTGVSGNTIYF,TGTGCCACCAGCAGAAAAGTTACAGGAGTATCCGGAAACACCATATATTTT
once,TRBJ1-4,TRBV19,TRBD1,CASRGQGNKGATNEKLFF,TGTGCCAGTAGAGGACAGGGTAATAAGGGAGCAACTAATGAAAAACTGTTTTTT
NA,TRBJ2-1,TRBV5-1,TRBD2,CASSASGLPPSSYNEQFF,TGCGCCAGCAGCGCTAGCGGGCTTCCTCCAAGCTCCTACAATGAGCAGTTCTTC
NA,TRBJ2-1,TRBV3-1/TRBV3-2,NA,CASSQGKGSSEQFF,TGTGCCAGCAGCCAAGGAAAAGGCTCTAGTGAGCAGTTCTTC
NA,TRBJ1-2,TRBV6-4,TRBD1,CASSDRDRGNYGYTF,TGTGCCAGCAGTGACCGGGACAGGGGAAACTATGGCTACACCTTC
few,TRBJ1-2,TRBV7-8,TRBD1,CASSLRDRGQDGYTF,TGTGCCAGCAGCCTACGGGACAGGGGGCAGGATGGCTACACCTTC
many,TRBJ1-4,TRBV30,TRBD1,CASRPGTGYEKLFF,TGTGCCTCCCGACCCGGGACAGGGTATGAAAAACTGTTTTTT